The rows below give T cell receptor beta chains drawn from one sample of a study of radiotherapy plus CTLA-4 blockade in lung cancer. Only in-frame clones appear in the TCRdb table, and some are missing; sequencing was by immunoSEQ multiplex PCR. The table has about 39,000 clones, just under 80% seen once. The sample was peripheral blood, taken from a patient treated with radiotherapy plus ipilimumab. These receptors were collected from a human donor with non-small cell lung cancer that progressed on radiotherapy plus ipilimumab. Both conserved end residues are part of each CDR3. D genes are given only for firm matches. Size is stated for part of the rows, as once, few or many counts, or as a class when the clone is expanded.

size	V	D	J	CDR3	DNA
NA	TRBV4-3	TRBD1	TRBJ2-3	CASSQDGQAQVADTQYF	TGCGCCAGCAGCCAAGACGGACAGGCGCAAGTGGCAGATACGCAGTATTTT
NA	TRBV27	TRBD1	TRBJ2-3	CASSSGQGHTDTQYF	TGTGCCAGCAGTTCGGGACAGGGCCACACAGATACGCAGTATTTT
NA	TRBV6-5	NA	TRBJ1-1	CASSYSPSPQGAFF	TGTGCCAGCAGTTACTCCCCTAGTCCCCAAGGAGCTTTCTTT
NA	TRBV7-2	TRBD2	TRBJ2-7	CASSLVSGGATYEQYF	TGTGCCAGCAGCTTAGTGAGCGGGGGGGCTACCTACGAGCAGTACTTC
NA	TRBV6-5	TRBD1	TRBJ2-7	CASSYSGTGGYEQYF	TGTGCCAGCAGTTACTCGGGGACAGGGGGGTACGAGCAGTACTTC
NA	TRBV29-1	TRBD1	TRBJ2-7	CSVVSQGAGEQYF	TGCAGCGTTGTGTCACAGGGGGCGGGAGAGCAGTACTTC
NA	TRBV5-1	NA	TRBJ2-1	CASRAGITAGYNEQFF	TGCGCCAGCAGGGCGGGGATTACCGCTGGCTACAATGAGCAGTTCTTC
NA	TRBV5-1	NA	TRBJ1-2	CASSFATENYGYTF	TGCGCCAGCAGCTTCGCGACTGAGAACTATGGCTACACCTTC
NA	TRBV2	TRBD1	TRBJ1-1	CASSDPGGANTEAFF	TGTGCCAGCAGTGACCCAGGGGGTGCCAACACTGAAGCTTTCTTT
once	TRBV15	NA	TRBJ1-2	CATSRRRGGQEGGYTF	TGTGCCACCAGCAGACGTCGGGGGGGGCAGGAGGGTGGCTACACCTTC
NA	TRBV10-2	TRBD2	TRBJ2-2	CASRSPGLAGSANTGELFF	TGCGCCAGCAGAAGCCCGGGACTAGCGGGGAGTGCGAACACCGGGGAGCTGTTTTTT
NA	TRBV27	NA	TRBJ1-1	CASSPPGNTEAFF	TGTGCCAGCAGTCCCCCGGGGAACACTGAAGCTTTCTTT
NA	TRBV19	TRBD2	TRBJ2-5	CASSVRLAGVQETQYF	TGTGCCAGTAGTGTCCGACTAGCGGGGGTGCAAGAGACCCAGTACTTC
NA	TRBV5-4	TRBD1	TRBJ2-2	CASSVGQAFNTGELFF	TGTGCCAGCAGCGTGGGACAGGCCTTCAACACCGGGGAGCTGTTTTTT
NA	TRBV2	TRBD1	TRBJ1-1	CASSGQGTEAFF	TGTGCCAGCAGTGGACAGGGAACTGAAGCTTTCTTT